Following are 16 T cell receptor beta chains from one sample sequenced in a study of monozygotic twins with inflammatory bowel disease. Reprocessing the 5' RACE reads, TCRdb reports a single entry for every CDR3 protein and omits DNA. Recorded for this sample: about 380,000 distinct CDR3 sequences. The sequencing input was blood. The receptors here all came from a human donor with ulcerative colitis or Crohn's disease, or a healthy co-twin of an affected twin (not recorded which).

The chain recombines TRBV7-9 with TRBJ2-7. Germline V CDR1 and CDR2: SEHNR, FQNEAQ (reference sequence). The CDR3 covers 13 residues. The CDR3 loop is CASSLVGTNEQYF.

The CDR3 sequence is CASSQGRRQGAYTGELFF. This chain joins TRBV14 and TRBJ2-2; TCRdb lists TRBD1, though no DNA is available to test this call. CDR1 and CDR2 (germline): SGHDN, FVKESK. The CDR3 totals 18 residues.

The V call is TRBV29-1, the J call TRBJ2-4; the TCRdb call, TRBD1, lacks DNA for checking. This CDR3 region has 12 residues. Per the germline V gene, CDR1 is SQVTM and CDR2 is ANQGSEA. The CDR3 here is CSAGTAKNIQYF.

The V gene is TRBV5-1, the J gene TRBJ2-2; TCRdb returns TRBD1, unconfirmable since there is no DNA. This CDR3 has 15 amino acids. CDR1 SGHRS and CDR2 YFSETQ come from the germline V gene. The CDR3 here is CASSHMTGDTGELFF.

The chain uses TRBV5-6 and TRBJ2-1; TCRdb picks TRBD2, but there is no DNA to check that call. Germline loops: CDR1 SGHDT, CDR2 YYEEEE. This CDR3 is built from 18 residues. The CDR3 spells CASTLLLTSGDTTGEQFF. Drawing the rest from reference TRBV5-6 and TRBJ2-1, the complete variable domain is DAGVTQSPTHLIKTRGQQVTLRCSPKSGHDTVSWYQQALGQGPQFIFQYYEEEERQRGNFPDRFSGHQFPNYSSELNVNALLLGDSALYLCASTLLLTSGDTTGEQFFGPGTRLTVL.

The chain uses TRBV6-5 and TRBJ1-6. Germline loops: CDR1 MNHEY, CDR2 SVGAGI. The CDR3 runs 17 residues. Here the CDR3 reads CASSYRSVFGSNSPLHF.

J is TRBJ2-3 and V is TRBV6-1; the TCRdb D gene call, TRBD1, has no DNA to confirm it. CDR1 and CDR2 (germline): MNHNS, SASEGT. This CDR3 region has 15 residues. The CDR3 loop is CASSPGGASTDTQYF.

This sequence joins TRBV18 and TRBJ1-6. The CDR3 totals 14 residues. The V gene's germline CDR1 is KGHSH and CDR2 LQKENI. The CDR3: CASSPSGYNSPLHF. The whole variable domain, remainder taken from reference TRBV18 and TRBJ1-6, is NAGVMQNPRHLVRRRGQEARLRCSPMKGHSHVYWYRQLPEEGLKFMVYLQKENIIDESGMPKERFSAEFPKEGPSILRIQQVVRGDSAAYFCASSPSGYNSPLHFGNGTRLTVT.

The CDR3 loop is CASRIQRSSYNEQFF. The rearrangement links TRBV12-3 or TRBV12-4 to TRBJ2-1. The CDR3 length is 15 residues.

The chain combines TRBV9 with TRBJ1-3; lacking DNA, the TRBD1 call made by TCRdb goes unchecked. The CDR3 runs 16 residues. Per germline, CDR1 SGDLS and CDR2 YYNGEE. CDR3 residues: CASSAPRTSSGNTIYF. The full variable domain, rest sourced from reference TRBV9 and TRBJ1-3, is DSGVTQTPKHLITATGQRVTLRCSPRSGDLSVYWYQQSLDQGLQFLIQYYNGEERAKGNILERFSAQQFPDLHSELNLSSLELGDSALYFCASSAPRTSSGNTIYFGEGSWLTVV.

The chain uses TRBV5-1 and TRBJ2-7; with no DNA, the TCRdb D assignment of TRBD2 cannot be verified. The CDR3 spans 16 residues. Germline lookup yields CDR1 SGHRS and CDR2 YFSETQ. The CDR3 loop is CASSYVRDFLSYEQYF.

The chain is built from TRBV7-9 and TRBJ2-2; TCRdb designates TRBD1, a call that cannot be tested without DNA. Germline lookup yields CDR1 SEHNR and CDR2 FQNEAQ (reference sequence). The CDR3 runs 16 residues. CDR3 region: CASSFLDIRGTGELFF. The full variable domain, rest sourced from reference TRBV7-9 and TRBJ2-2, is DTGVSQNPRHKITKRGQNVTFRCDPISEHNRLYWYRQTLGQGPEFLTYFQNEAQLEKSRLLSDRFSAERPKGSFSTLEIQRTEQGDSAMYLCASSFLDIRGTGELFFGEGSRLTVL.

The chain links TRBV6-2 or TRBV6-3 to TRBJ1-1; no DNA is available, so the TRBD1 call from TCRdb remains unchecked. CDR1 is MNHEY, CDR2 SVGEGT, per germline. The CDR3 is 15 residues long. The CDR3 loop is CASSEPGTTNTEAFF.

This sequence joins TRBV7-2 and TRBJ1-5; the D call of TRBD1 rests on TCRdb alone, since no DNA is present to check it. The length of the CDR3 is 15 residues. CDR1 and CDR2 from the germline V gene are SGHTA and FQGNSA. The CDR3 here is CASSSQGGGLLSQHF.

The V gene is TRBV7-2, the J gene TRBJ2-5; TCRdb designates TRBD2, a call that cannot be tested without DNA. The CDR3 length is 16 residues. Germline V lookup: CDR1 SGHTA, CDR2 FQGNSA. The CDR3: CASSSSLAGGQETQYF.

The chain uses TRBV20-1 and TRBJ2-1; TCRdb gives TRBD1 as the D gene, but with no DNA this cannot be confirmed. The CDR3 contains 14 residues. Per the germline V gene, CDR1 is DFQATT and CDR2 is SNEGSKA (reference sequence). Here the CDR3 reads CSARDARSYNEQFF.